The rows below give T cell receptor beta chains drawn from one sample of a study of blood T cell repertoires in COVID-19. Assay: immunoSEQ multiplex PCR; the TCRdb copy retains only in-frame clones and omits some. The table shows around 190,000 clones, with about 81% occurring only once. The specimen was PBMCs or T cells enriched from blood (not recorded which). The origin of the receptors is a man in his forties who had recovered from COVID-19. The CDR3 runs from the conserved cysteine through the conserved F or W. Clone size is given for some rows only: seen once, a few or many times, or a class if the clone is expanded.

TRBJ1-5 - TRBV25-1 CASSERGASQPQHF
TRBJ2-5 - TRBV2 CASMGLASGGSQYF
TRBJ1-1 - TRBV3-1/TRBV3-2 CASSRTGGARTEAFF
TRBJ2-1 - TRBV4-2 CASSQDFGSSGQFF
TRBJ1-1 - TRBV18 CASSPPGAINTEAFF
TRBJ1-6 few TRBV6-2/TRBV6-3 CASSYANRQGNSPLHF
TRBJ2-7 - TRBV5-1 CASSSERETSEQYF
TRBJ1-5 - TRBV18 CASSLARNQPQHF
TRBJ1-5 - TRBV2 CASSVGRGGNQPQHF
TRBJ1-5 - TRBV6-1 CASIEGPKRFLGSNQPQHF
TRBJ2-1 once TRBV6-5 CASSYFSGRWNEQFF
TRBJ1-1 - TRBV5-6 CAVGTGSTEAFF
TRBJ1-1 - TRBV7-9 CASSTGQGARLDTEAFF
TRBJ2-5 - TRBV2 CASSSGLAGRETQYF
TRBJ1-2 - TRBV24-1 CATSDAGQGAHGYTF
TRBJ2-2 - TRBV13 CASSLEGLRLKTGELFF
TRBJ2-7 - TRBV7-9 CASSPRGGKVTYEQYF
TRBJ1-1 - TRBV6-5 CASSPVGVQNTEAFF
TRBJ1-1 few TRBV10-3 CAIRDGQGPEAFF
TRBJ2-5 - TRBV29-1 CSVAGFRKETQYF
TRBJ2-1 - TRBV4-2 CASSPIAGEEHNEQFF
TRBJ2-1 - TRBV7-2 CASSLGAGTTPYNEQFF
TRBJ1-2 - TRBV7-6 CASGPQGNYGYTF
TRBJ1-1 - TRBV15 CATSRDRQGSTEAFF
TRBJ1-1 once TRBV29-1 CSSVWNTEAFF
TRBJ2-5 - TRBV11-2 CASSSGLKETQYF
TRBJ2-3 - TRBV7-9 CASSPPLDSDTQYF
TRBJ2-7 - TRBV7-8 CASSLDRPEQYF
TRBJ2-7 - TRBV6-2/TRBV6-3 CASSRGGPAYEQYF
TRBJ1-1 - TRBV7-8 CASSSTGDFEAFF
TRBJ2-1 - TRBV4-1 CASSPLGGGNEQFF
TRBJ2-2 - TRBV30 CAGAGAAGGELFF
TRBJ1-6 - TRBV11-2 CASSLTGGAYNSPLHF
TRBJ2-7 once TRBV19 CASSIRDSSYEQYF
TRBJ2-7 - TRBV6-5 CASRDRVYEQYF
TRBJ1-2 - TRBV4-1 CASSRTGGALGYGYTF
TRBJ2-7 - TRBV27 CASSLRRGDEEQYF
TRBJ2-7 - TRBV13 CASSLGTAHEQYF
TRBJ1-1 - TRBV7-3 CASSPWTIYTEAFF
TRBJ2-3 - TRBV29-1 CSVESDSRTDTQYF